This TCR beta chain is drawn from a study of CD8+CD57+ T cells in acquired aplastic anemia. Study context: Sorted cells (CD4+ and CD8+) yielded DNA amounts that averaged roughly 3.2 ug. An average of about 9.8 million reads for CD4+ cells was obtained from healthy donors. Study-wide points: The number of CD8+ CDR3 sequences shared by patients and controls was under 35. Patients were compared with controls for CD8+ Simpson's diversity, and no significant difference emerged.

This CDR3 comprises 15 residues. Per the germline V gene, CDR1 is LNHNV and CDR2 is YYDKDF (reference sequence). Trimming removed 0 bases from V and 7 bases from J, with 13 bases in between. CDR3 and TCR beta VDJ profiling relied on a genomic DNA template. TCRdb passed the reads through MiXCR, listing each CDR3 protein once. This table has about 190,000 distinct CDR3 sequences, roughly half appearing once. In its sample, this clonotype was seen many times. The antigen is undetermined. The receptor's source is a human donor in good health, serving as a control. The chain has TRBV15 and TRBJ1-3, with D tentatively TRBD1 (5 bases). The sample comprised sorted CD4+, CD8+, or CD8+CD57+ T cells (not recorded which) from PBMCs. The CDR3 nucleotides read TGTGCCACCAGCAGAGATCGGCAGGGAGGGAACACCATATATTTT. This translates into CATSRDRQGGNTIYF.